This T cell receptor beta chain comes out of a study of human T cells and chemical hapten exposure. As to time point: patch test 1, 2 weeks after DPC sensitization. Treatment in this sample: therapeutic diphenylcyclopropenone sensitization with weekly scalp DPC. As for this clonotype: Its matching antigen is unknown.

In germline, CDR1 is SEHNR, CDR2 FQNEAQ (reference sequence). V lost 1 base to trimming and J lost 16 bases, with 17 bases between them. The CDR3 extends over 13 amino acids. Study observations and caveats: It should be noted that donors had alopecia, so their immune response may differ from healthy people's.

TCRdb re-derived calls from the RACE reads in MiXCR, one entry per CDR3 protein. The profile shows 95,000 to 150,000 distinct CDR3 sequences, roughly 13% of them singletons. The TCR sequence derives from a man aged 18 to 30 with alopecia areata. Some clones in this sample may be carry-over from other donors' samples. This sample comprised whole blood, obtained in connection with sensitization to the hapten diphenylcyclopropenone (DPC). V usage is TRBV7-9 and J usage is TRBJ2-1, with D possibly TRBD1 on 5 matching bases. Here the CDR3 reads CASSLGGYDSRFF. The CDR3 coding sequence is TGTGCCAGCAGCTTAGGAGGTTATGACAGTCGCTTCTTC.